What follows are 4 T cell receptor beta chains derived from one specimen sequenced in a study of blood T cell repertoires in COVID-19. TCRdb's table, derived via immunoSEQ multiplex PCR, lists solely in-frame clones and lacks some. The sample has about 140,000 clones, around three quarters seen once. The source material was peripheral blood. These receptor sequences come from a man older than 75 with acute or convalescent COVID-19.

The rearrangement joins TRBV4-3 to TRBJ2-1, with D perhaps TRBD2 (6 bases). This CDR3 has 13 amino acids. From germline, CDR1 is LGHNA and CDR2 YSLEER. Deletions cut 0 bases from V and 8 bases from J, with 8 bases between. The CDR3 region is CASSQDSGDEQFF. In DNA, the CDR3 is TGCGCCAGCAGCCAAGATTCGGGGGATGAGCAGTTCTTC.

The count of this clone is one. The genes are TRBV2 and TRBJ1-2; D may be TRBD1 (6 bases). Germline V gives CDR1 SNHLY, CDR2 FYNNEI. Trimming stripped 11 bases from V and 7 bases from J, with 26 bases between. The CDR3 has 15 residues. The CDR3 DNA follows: TGTGCCGGTCCGAGGTCGGGGGGCGAGTTCTCTGGCTACACCTTC. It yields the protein CAGPRSGGEFSGYTF.

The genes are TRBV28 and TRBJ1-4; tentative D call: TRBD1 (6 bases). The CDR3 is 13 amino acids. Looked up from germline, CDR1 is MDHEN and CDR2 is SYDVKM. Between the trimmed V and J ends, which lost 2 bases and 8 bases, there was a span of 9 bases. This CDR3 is CASSLGGREKLFF. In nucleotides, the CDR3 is TGTGCCAGCAGTTTAGGGGGCCGGGAAAAACTGTTTTTT. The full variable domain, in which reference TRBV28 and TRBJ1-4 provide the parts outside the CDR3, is DVKVTQSSRYLVKRTGEKVFLECVQDMDHENMFWYRQDPGLGLRLIYFSYDVKMKEKGDIPEGYSVSREKKERFSLILESASTNQTSMYLCASSLGGREKLFFGSGTQLSVL.

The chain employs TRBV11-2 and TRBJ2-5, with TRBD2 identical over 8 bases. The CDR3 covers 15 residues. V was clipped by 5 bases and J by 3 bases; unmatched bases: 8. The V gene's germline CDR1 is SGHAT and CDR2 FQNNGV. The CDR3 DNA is TGTGCCAGCAGCCGCGGGGGGCTTATTGAAGAGACCCAGTACTTC. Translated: CASSRGGLIEETQYF.